This TCR beta chain was retrieved from a study of T-cell memory formation after mild COVID-19 (dated by TCRdb to the early 2020s). Looking at the study overall: TCR sequence clusters from the two donors were found to be largely donor specific. Longitudinal TCRalpha and TCRbeta repertoire sequencing tracked T-cell clones expanding and contracting after mild COVID-19 in a couple of donors. The cohort was made up of two young adult volunteers, one female and one male, who were previously healthy. Study-wide conclusions, independent of this receptor: Some responding clones were found in pre-infection memory, which suggests that pre-existing cross-reactive memory T cells took part in the SARS-CoV-2 response. The second-wave clones that peaked on day 37 were not confirmed to be SARS-CoV-2 specific. Contracting CD4+ clones appeared mostly in the CM and EM memory subsets, whereas CD8+ clones were enriched in EMRA. The study covered only two mild cases, and larger cohorts including severe cases with pre-infection samples were considered necessary. Clones that contracted from day 15 to 85 showed balanced CD4/CD8 phenotypes, whereas a second wave of clones that expanded from day 15 to 37 leaned towards CD4+.

This sample was sequenced with an Illumina NovaSeq 6000. TCRalpha and TCRbeta cDNA libraries were constructed by 5'RACE with constant-segment primers, with sample barcodes and unique molecular identifiers being introduced. RNA was extracted from every sample with Trizol reagent. Amplification of the libraries took two PCR steps, and the second step added a second sample barcode plus Illumina TruSeq adapters. Libraries were sequenced on an Illumina NovaSeq with 2 x 150 bp paired-end reads. As for the authors' bioinformatics: The reads were demultiplexed and collapsed into UMI-guided consensus sequences using migec v1.2.7. Using mixcr v2.1.11, UMI consensuses were aligned to TRA and TRB V and J templates and then assembled into clonotypes. Expanded or contracted clonotypes were those called significant by both edgeR and NoisET, with noise models trained on biological replicates. For edgeR calls, a false discovery rate-adjusted p below 0.01 and a log2 fold-change threshold of 1 were applied. As an exploratory analysis of dynamics, max-normalized trajectories of the 1000 most abundant clonotypes were examined with PCA combined with hierarchical clustering. The CD4 or CD8 phenotype of responding clones was assigned using the separately sequenced CD4+ and CD8+ repertoires. The public reads were run again by TCRdb, first through fastp at Q25 and then through MiXCR, and only productive beta chains were kept. Here each entry gathers all rows of one CDR3 protein and keeps the most common genes and DNA. The V and J calls here are based on TCRdb, not the publication. This sample is represented by about 440,000 distinct CDR3 sequences; roughly 20% of them were singletons. The top ten clonotypes cover approximately 8.1% of the sample.

This clonotype has a count of ten or more. Its cognate antigen has yet to be identified. No base qualities exist here, and no much larger clone lies one base off it. Ficoll-Paque density gradient centrifugation was the method used to isolate PBMCs. Sequenced: PBMCs or a T cell subset sorted from them (not recorded which). The receptor comes from an adult woman who had mild COVID-19 (a few samples of this study predate the infection). The sample titles of this study are shuffled in the database, so cell type and time point are left out; the donor was told from shared clones.

The nucleotide sequence reads as follows: TGTGCCAGCAGCTTTAGCGGGAGCTCCTACAATGAGCAGTTCTTC. This codes for CASSFSGSSYNEQFF. Recombination connected TRBV7-2 to TRBJ2-1; TRBD2 lines up with 9 middle nucleotides. From the germline V gene, CDR1 is SGHTA and CDR2 is FQGNSA. Including the terminal cysteine and phenylalanine, the CDR3 comprises 15 residues. Only the CDR3 DNA stays, 45 bases, in frame from base 1. Unmatched junction bases come to 0, with V trimmed by 3 bases and J by 0 bases.